This passage covers 20 T cell receptor beta chains from one sample sequenced in a study of T cells in Graves' hyperthyroidism and ophthalmopathy. RNA transcripts were the template for amplifying TCR beta CDR3 regions. The HTBI primer set was used in a first-round RT-PCR of the TCR CDR3. Using its own MiXCR run on the multiplex PCR reads, TCRdb lists one record per CDR3 protein. The data hold approximately 400,000 distinct CDR3 sequences, with more than 12% observed a single time. Sequenced input: blood. The receptor set was obtained from a woman between 25 and 40 years old with Graves' ophthalmopathy.

This clonotype was counted at least ten times. The rearrangement joins TRBV28 to TRBJ2-3; D is unresolved. In germline, CDR1 is MDHEN, CDR2 SYDVKM. The CDR3 is 14 residues long. CDR3: CATTRSGGTDTQYF. CDR3 nucleotides: TGTGCAACCACGCGGTCCGGTGGGACAGATACGCAGTATTTT.

This clonotype has at least ten counts. The V call is TRBV7-9, the J call TRBJ2-2; D uncertain. Trimming removed 0 bases at V and 5 bases at J, with 4 bases between. Looked up from germline, CDR1 is SEHNR and CDR2 is FQNEAQ (reference sequence). This CDR3 comprises 13 residues. CDR3 in amino acids: CASSLAVTGELFF. CDR3 in DNA: TGTGCCAGCAGCTTAGCGGTTACCGGGGAGCTGTTTTTT.

There are many counts of this clonotype. This rearrangement joins TRBV12-3 or TRBV12-4 to TRBJ2-7; 9 positions match TRBD1. This CDR3 comprises 13 residues. The ends lost 6 bases at V and 6 bases at J; junction bases unmatched: 6. In DNA, the CDR3 is TGTGCCAGCAGGGGCCGGGACAGGGTCGAGCAGTACTTC. Protein: CASRGRDRVEQYF.

This clonotype has only a few counts. This chain joins TRBV4-1 and TRBJ2-5; the match to TRBD2 covers 15 bases. The germline V gene has CDR1 MGHRA and CDR2 YSYEKL. V shed 0 bases, J shed 5 bases, and the junction held 4 bases outside the gene matches. CDR3 size: 17 residues. CDR3 sequence reads: CASSQDGTSGGRETQYF. CDR3 DNA: TGCGCCAGCAGCCAAGATGGGACTAGCGGGGGGCGGGAGACCCAGTACTTC.

This clonotype was recorded only once. This chain uses TRBV11-2 with TRBJ2-7; D perhaps matches TRBD1 (6 bases). Trimming removed 1 base at V and 3 bases at J, with 10 bases between. Germline V gene sequence: CDR1 SGHAT, CDR2 FQNNGV. This CDR3 has 14 residues. CDR3 nucleotide sequence: TGTGCCAGCAGCTTAGGGACAGACCTCTACGAGCAGTACTTC. It yields the protein CASSLGTDLYEQYF. Together with reference TRBV11-2 and TRBJ2-7, the CDR3 gives the full variable domain: EAGVAQSPRYKIIEKRQSVAFWCNPISGHATLYWYQQILGQGPKLLIQFQNNGVVDDSQLPKDRFSAERLKGVDSTLKIQPAKLEDSAVYLCASSLGTDLYEQYFGPGTRLTVT.

The chain carries TRBV5-1 and TRBJ1-4; D is ambiguous. This CDR3 region has 15 residues. V lost 3 bases and J lost 0, with 9 bases in between. In germline, CDR1 is SGHRS, CDR2 YFSETQ. CDR3 protein: CASSSGRATNEKLFF. DNA of the CDR3: TGCGCCAGCAGCTCTGGTCGAGCAACTAATGAAAAACTGTTTTTT.

This clonotype appeared a few times. The rearrangement links TRBV28 to TRBJ1-2; D unresolved. The V end lost 2 bases, the J end lost 5 bases, and 24 bases lay between the germline ends. Germline CDR1 MDHEN, CDR2 SYDVKM. The CDR3 length is 18 residues. In nucleotides, the CDR3 is TGTGCCAGCAGTTTAGGCGGAGGGAGCCCCGAGTATTATTATGGCTACACCTTC. Its protein is CASSLGGGSPEYYYGYTF.

The chain employs TRBV7-8 and TRBJ2-1, with D possibly called TRBD1 or TRBD2 (5 bases each). Germline V gene lookup returns CDR1 SGHVS and CDR2 FQNEAQ. V gave up 5 bases and J gave up 6 bases, with 17 bases separating them. This CDR3 has 15 amino acids. The CDR3 loop reads CASSPREHLINEQFF. The CDR3 DNA reads TGTGCCAGCAGCCCCAGGGAGCACCTCATCAATGAGCAGTTCTTC.

This clonotype was detected ten times or more. V usage is TRBV6-1 and J usage is TRBJ2-3; the match to TRBD2 covers 9 bases. The CDR3 has 15 amino acids. Germline CDR1 MNHNS, CDR2 SASEGT. J lost 2 bases, V lost 5 bases, and 5 bases had no gene match. The CDR3 is CASSYGTSPTDTQYF. As DNA, the CDR3 is TGTGCCAGCAGTTATGGGACTAGCCCCACAGATACGCAGTATTTT.

There are many counts of this clonotype. The J gene is TRBJ2-5, the V gene TRBV6-1; no firm D call. In germline, CDR1 is MNHNS, CDR2 SASEGT. The germline V and J ends were trimmed by 5 bases and 1 base, with 14 bases remaining between them. CDR3 length: 15 residues. CDR3 residues: CASSPEELPQETQYF. In DNA form, the CDR3 reads TGTGCCAGCAGTCCTGAAGAACTACCCCAAGAGACCCAGTACTTC.

This chain links TRBV20-1 with TRBJ1-6; TRBD1 might be the D (5 bases). The V gene's germline CDR1 is DFQATT and CDR2 SNEGSKA (reference sequence). CDR3 length equals 18 residues. With 5 bases removed from V and 0 bases from J, the gap between germline ends came to 20 bases. CDR3 sequence reads: CSAGEGRKPSSYNSPLHF. In nucleotides, the CDR3 is TGCAGTGCTGGGGAGGGGCGTAAACCGAGCTCCTATAATTCACCCCTCCACTTT.

As for this clonotype: This may be a read error, as it is one base from a much larger clone. The chain employs TRBV7-3 and TRBJ2-3; D call uncertain. V lost 4 bases and J 4 bases, leaving 9 bases between the germline ends. CDR3 size: 13 residues. Germline CDR1 and CDR2: SGHTA and FQGTGA. CDR3 in amino acids: CASSSTQADTQYF. CDR3 DNA: TGTGCCAGCAGCTCCACTCAAGCAGATACGCAGTATTTT.

This clonotype was detected ten times or more. The chain employs TRBV12-3 or TRBV12-4 and TRBJ1-1; D is perhaps TRBD1 (5 bases). The ends were cut back, 6 bases at V and 11 bases at J, with 13 bases in the middle. The CDR3 covers 11 residues. CDR3 loop: CASRGVENAFF. The CDR3 nucleotides are TGTGCCAGCAGGGGGGTTGAAAACGCTTTCTTT.

This clonotype was found many times. The chain carries TRBV7-2 and TRBJ1-6; D gene ambiguous. CDR1 and CDR2 (germline): SGHTA, FQGNSA. V lost 1 base and J 6 bases, leaving 10 bases between the germline ends. CDR3 size: 15 residues. CDR3 coding DNA: TGTGCCAGCAGCTTAGGGGAGAGAGGTAATTCACCCCTCCACTTT. Translation gives CASSLGERGNSPLHF.

This clonotype was recorded at least ten times. The chain carries TRBV6-6 and TRBJ2-1; D is unclear. The CDR3 is 12 residues long. From germline, CDR1 is MNHNY and CDR2 SVGAGI (reference sequence). Trimming stripped 8 bases from V and 6 bases from J, with 11 bases between. As DNA, the CDR3 is TGTGCCAGCGTACTCTGGGGCAATGAGCAGTTCTTC. This gives the protein CASVLWGNEQFF.

This chain links TRBV24-1 with TRBJ2-6; TRBD1 matches 9 bases. Germline values: CDR1 KGHDR, CDR2 SFDVKD. The CDR3 is 19 amino acids. V was clipped by 5 bases and J by 0 bases; unmatched bases: 10. The CDR3 sequence: CATSAGTGYPSSGANVLTF. As DNA, the CDR3 is TGTGCCACCAGTGCCGGGACAGGGTACCCCTCCTCTGGGGCCAACGTCCTGACTTTC.

The gene calls are TRBV10-3 and TRBJ2-1; tentatively, D is TRBD1 or TRBD2 (5 bases each). The CDR3 is 13 residues long. The V gene lost 5 bases and the J gene lost 5 bases, with 10 bases spanning the gap. Germline V gene sequence: CDR1 ENHRY, CDR2 SYGVKD. In DNA, the CDR3 is TGTGCCATCAGTAGGGACGCAGACAATGAGCAGTTCTTC. Its protein product is CAISRDADNEQFF.

Only a few counts were recorded for this clonotype. CDR3 coding DNA: TGTGCCAGCAGCCAAGGCCAGGCGGGGAATGAAAAACTGTTTTTT. Translation: CASSQGQAGNEKLFF. The rearrangement links TRBV4-2 to TRBJ1-4; D is undetermined. CDR1 and CDR2 (germline): LGHNA, YNFKEQ. The V gene lost 1 base and the J gene lost 5 bases, with 11 bases spanning the gap. The CDR3 length is 15 residues.

This clonotype showed up many times. The chain carries TRBV6-1 and TRBJ1-1, with 7 bases matching TRBD1. The germline V gene encodes CDR1 MNHNS and CDR2 SASEGT. The V and J ends lost 7 bases and 5 bases, in that order; junction bases with no gene match: 10. The CDR3 covers 14 residues. The CDR3 region is CASTYDRADTEAFF. In DNA form, the CDR3 reads TGTGCCAGCACTTACGACAGGGCAGATACTGAAGCTTTCTTT.

There are many counts of this clonotype. CDR3 sequence: CSASPPATNEKLFF. For the CDR3, the DNA is TGCAGTGCTAGTCCTCCTGCAACTAATGAAAAACTGTTTTTT. This rearrangement joins TRBV20-1 to TRBJ1-4; D not certain. V lost 3 bases, J lost 0 bases, and 8 bases lay in between. The germline V gene has CDR1 DFQATT and CDR2 SNEGSKA (reference sequence). The CDR3 contains 14 residues.